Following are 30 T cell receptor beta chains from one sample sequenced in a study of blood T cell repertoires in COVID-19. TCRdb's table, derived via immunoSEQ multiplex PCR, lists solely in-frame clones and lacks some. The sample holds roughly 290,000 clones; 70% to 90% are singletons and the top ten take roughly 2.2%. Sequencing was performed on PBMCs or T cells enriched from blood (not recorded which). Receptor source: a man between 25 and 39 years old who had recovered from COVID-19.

CDR3 DNA: TGCGCCAGCAGCCAAGCCCTAGCGGGGGCCTCGCGCGGGGAGCTGTTTTTT. This gives the protein CASSQALAGASRGELFF. The V gene is TRBV4-1, the J gene TRBJ2-2, with 10 bases fitting TRBD2. CDR1 is MGHRA and CDR2 is YSYEKL in the germline V gene. After removal of 1 base from V and 7 bases from J, the junction contained 9 bases not matched to a gene. The CDR3 spans 17 residues.

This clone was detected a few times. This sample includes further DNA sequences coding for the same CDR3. The CDR3: CASSPDSYGYTF. For the CDR3, the DNA is TGTGCCAGCAGCCCCGACAGCTATGGCTACACCTTC. The chain employs TRBV5-8 and TRBJ1-2, with D perhaps matching TRBD1 (5 bases). This CDR3 has 12 residues. CDR1 and CDR2 from the germline V gene are SGHTS and YDEGEE. Trimming took 4 bases from V and 4 from J, leaving 8 bases between them.

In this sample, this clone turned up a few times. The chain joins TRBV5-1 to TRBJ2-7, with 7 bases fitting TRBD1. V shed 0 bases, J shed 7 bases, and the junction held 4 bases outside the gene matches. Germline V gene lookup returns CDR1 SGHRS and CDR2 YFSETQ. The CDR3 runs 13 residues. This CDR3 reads CASSLGQGREQYF. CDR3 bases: TGCGCCAGCAGCTTGGGACAGGGTCGTGAGCAGTACTTC.

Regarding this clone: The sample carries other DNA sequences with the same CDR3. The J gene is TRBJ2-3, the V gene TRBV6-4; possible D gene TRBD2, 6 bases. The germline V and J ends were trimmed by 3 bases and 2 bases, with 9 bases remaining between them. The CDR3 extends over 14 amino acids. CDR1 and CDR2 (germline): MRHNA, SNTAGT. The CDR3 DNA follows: TGTGCCAGCAGTGAAACGGGAGACACAGATACGCAGTATTTT. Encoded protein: CASSETGDTDTQYF.

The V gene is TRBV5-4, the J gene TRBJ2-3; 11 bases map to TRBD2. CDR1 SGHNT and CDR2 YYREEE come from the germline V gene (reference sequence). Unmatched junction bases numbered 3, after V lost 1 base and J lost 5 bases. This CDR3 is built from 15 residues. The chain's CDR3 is CASSLLAGGRDTQYF. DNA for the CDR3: TGTGCCAGCAGCTTGCTAGCGGGGGGCCGAGATACGCAGTATTTT.

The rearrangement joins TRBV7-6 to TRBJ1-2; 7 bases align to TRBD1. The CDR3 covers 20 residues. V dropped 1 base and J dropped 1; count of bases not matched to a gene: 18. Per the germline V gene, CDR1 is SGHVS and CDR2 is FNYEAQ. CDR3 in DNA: TGTGCCAGCAGCTTAGGAAGGAGGCGGGCAGGGGGGTTCCATAACTATGGCTACACCTTC. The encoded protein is CASSLGRRRAGGFHNYGYTF.

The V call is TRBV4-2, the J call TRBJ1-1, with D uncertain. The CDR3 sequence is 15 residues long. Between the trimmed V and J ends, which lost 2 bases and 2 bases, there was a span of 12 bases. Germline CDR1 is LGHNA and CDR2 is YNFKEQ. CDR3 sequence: CASSQSAIFNTEAFF. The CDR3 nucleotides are TGTGCCAGCAGCCAAAGCGCCATTTTTAACACTGAAGCTTTCTTT.

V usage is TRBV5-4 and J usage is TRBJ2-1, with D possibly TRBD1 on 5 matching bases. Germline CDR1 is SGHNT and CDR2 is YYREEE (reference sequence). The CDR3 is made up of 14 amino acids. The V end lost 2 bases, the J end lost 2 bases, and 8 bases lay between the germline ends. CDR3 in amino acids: CASSFDSTYNEQFF. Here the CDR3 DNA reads TGTGCCAGCAGCTTCGACAGTACCTACAATGAGCAGTTCTTC.

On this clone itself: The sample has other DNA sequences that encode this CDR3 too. CDR3 protein: CASSLGSGSGNTIYF. In DNA, the CDR3 is TGTGCCAGCAGCTTGGGATCCGGGTCTGGAAACACCATATATTTT. The chain couples TRBV5-6 to TRBJ1-3; D gene unclear. CDR1 SGHDT and CDR2 YYEEEE come from the germline V gene. Trimming took off 0 bases at V and 1 base at J, with 8 bases between the two ends. The length of the CDR3 is 15 residues.

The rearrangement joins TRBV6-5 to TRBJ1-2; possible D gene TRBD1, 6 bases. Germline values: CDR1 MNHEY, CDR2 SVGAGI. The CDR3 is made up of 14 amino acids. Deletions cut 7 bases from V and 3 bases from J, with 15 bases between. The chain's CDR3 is CASTISGEHYGYTF. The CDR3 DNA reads TGTGCCAGCACCATTTCAGGGGAACACTATGGCTACACCTTC.

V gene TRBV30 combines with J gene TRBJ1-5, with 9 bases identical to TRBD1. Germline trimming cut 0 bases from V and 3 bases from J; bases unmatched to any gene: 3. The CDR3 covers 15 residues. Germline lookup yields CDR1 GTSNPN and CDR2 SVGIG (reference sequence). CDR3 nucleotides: TGTGCCTGGAGTGTAGGGGACAGGGCCAATCAGCCCCAGCATTTT. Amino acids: CAWSVGDRANQPQHF.

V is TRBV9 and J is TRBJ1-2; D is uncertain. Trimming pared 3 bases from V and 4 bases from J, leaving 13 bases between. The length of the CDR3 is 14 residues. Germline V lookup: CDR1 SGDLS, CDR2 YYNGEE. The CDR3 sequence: CASSGLTDVYGYTF. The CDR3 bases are TGTGCCAGCAGCGGACTGACGGATGTCTATGGCTACACCTTC.

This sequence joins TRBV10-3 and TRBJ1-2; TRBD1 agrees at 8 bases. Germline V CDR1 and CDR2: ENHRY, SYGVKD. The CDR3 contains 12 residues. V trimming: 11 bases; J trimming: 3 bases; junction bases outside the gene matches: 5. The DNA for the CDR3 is TGTGCCGCTCAGGGACAGGACTATGGCTACACCTTC. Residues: CAAQGQDYGYTF.

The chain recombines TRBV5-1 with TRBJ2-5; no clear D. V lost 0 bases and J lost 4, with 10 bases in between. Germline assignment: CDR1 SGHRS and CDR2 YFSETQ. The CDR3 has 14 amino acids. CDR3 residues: CASSLEPRRETQYF. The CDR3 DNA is TGCGCCAGCAGCTTGGAACCTAGGCGAGAGACCCAGTACTTC.

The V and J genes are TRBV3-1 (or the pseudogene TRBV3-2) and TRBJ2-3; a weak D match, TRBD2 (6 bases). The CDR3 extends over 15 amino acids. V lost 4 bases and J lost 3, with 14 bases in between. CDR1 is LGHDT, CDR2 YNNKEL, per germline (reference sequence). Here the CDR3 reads CASSLQDLATDTQYF. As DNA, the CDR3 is TGTGCCAGCAGCCTACAGGACCTAGCGACAGATACGCAGTATTTT.

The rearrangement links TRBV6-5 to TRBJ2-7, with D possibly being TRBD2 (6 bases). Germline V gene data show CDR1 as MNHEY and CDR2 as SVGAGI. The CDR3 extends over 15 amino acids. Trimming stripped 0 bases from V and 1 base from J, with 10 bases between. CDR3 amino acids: CASSYSGRGSYEQYF. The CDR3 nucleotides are TGTGCCAGCAGTTACTCTGGGCGGGGTTCCTACGAGCAGTACTTC.

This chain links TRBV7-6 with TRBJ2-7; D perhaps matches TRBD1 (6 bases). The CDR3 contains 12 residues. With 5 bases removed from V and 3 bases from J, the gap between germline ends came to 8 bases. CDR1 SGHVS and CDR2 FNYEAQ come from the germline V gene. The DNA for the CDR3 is TGTGCCAGCAGCAAACAGGGCTACGAGCAGTACTTC. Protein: CASSKQGYEQYF.

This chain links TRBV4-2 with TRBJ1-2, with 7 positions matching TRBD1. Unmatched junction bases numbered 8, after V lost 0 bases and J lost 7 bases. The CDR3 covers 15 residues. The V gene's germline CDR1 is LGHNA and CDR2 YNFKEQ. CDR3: CASSQDRWDSLGYTF. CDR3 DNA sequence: TGTGCCAGCAGCCAAGATCGTTGGGACAGCCTTGGCTACACCTTC.

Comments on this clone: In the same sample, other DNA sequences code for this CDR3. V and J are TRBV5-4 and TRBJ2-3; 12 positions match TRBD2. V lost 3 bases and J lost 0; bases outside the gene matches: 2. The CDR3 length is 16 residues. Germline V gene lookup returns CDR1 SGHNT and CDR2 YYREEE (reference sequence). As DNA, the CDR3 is TGTGCCAGCAGCTCCGGACTAGCGGGGAGCACAGATACGCAGTATTTT. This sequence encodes CASSSGLAGSTDTQYF.

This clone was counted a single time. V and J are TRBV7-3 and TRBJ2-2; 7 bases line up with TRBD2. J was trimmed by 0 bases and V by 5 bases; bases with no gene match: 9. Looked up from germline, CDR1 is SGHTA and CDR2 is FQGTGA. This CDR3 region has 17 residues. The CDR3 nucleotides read TGTGCCAGCAGCCCCGGGGGGTTCCATACGAACACCGGGGAGCTGTTTTTT. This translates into CASSPGGFHTNTGELFF.

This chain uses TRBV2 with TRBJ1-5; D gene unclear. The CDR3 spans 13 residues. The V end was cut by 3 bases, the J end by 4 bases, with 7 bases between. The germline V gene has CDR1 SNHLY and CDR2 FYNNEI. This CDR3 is CASSDDKNQPQHF. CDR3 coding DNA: TGTGCCAGCAGTGATGACAAAAATCAGCCCCAGCATTTT.

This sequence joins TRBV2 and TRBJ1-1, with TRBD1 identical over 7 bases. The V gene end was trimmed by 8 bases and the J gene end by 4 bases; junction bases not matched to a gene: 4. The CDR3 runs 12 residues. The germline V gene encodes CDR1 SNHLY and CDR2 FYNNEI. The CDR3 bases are TGTGCCAGCGAGACAGGGAGCACTGAAGCTTTCTTT. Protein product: CASETGSTEAFF.

The CDR3 loop is CASSRVGGSYEQYF. The CDR3 DNA reads TGCGCCAGCAGCCGGGTCGGCGGTTCCTACGAGCAGTACTTC. The V gene is TRBV4-1, the J gene TRBJ2-7; D not resolved. Trimming shortened V by 4 bases and J by 1 base, and 11 bases separated the two germline ends. The CDR3 contains 14 residues. Germline values: CDR1 MGHRA, CDR2 YSYEKL.

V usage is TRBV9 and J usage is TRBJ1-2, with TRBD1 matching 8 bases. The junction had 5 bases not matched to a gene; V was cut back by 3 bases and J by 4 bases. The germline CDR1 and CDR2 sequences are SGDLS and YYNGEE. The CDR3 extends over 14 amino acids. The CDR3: CASSAGTGVYGYTF. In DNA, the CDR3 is TGTGCCAGCAGCGCCGGGACAGGAGTCTATGGCTACACCTTC.

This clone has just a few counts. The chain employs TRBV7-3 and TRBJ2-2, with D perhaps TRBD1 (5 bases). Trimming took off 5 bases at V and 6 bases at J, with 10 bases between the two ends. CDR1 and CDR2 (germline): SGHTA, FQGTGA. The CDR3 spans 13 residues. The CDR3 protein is CASSPPGSGELFF. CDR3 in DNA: TGTGCCAGCAGCCCCCCAGGGTCCGGGGAGCTGTTTTTT.

This CDR3 reads CASGRQGNNEQFF. CDR3 coding DNA: TGTGCCAGTGGACGACAGGGAAACAATGAGCAGTTCTTC. The chain employs TRBV19 and TRBJ2-1; 7 bases line up with TRBD1. This CDR3 has 13 residues. After removal of 8 bases from V and 5 bases from J, the junction contained 6 bases not matched to a gene. Germline lookup yields CDR1 LNHDA and CDR2 SQIVND (reference sequence).

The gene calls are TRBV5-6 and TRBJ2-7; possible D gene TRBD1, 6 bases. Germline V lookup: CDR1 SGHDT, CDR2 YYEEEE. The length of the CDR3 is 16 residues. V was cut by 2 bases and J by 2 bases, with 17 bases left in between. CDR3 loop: CASSFGRGRDTYEQYF. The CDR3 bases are TGTGCCAGCAGCTTTGGTCGAGGCAGGGACACCTACGAGCAGTACTTC.

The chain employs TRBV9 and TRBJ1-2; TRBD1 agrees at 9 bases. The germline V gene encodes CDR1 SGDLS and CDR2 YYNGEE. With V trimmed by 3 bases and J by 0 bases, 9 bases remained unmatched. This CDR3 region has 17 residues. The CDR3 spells CASSDGTGRQANYGYTF. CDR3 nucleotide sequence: TGTGCCAGCAGCGATGGGACAGGGAGGCAGGCTAACTATGGCTACACCTTC.

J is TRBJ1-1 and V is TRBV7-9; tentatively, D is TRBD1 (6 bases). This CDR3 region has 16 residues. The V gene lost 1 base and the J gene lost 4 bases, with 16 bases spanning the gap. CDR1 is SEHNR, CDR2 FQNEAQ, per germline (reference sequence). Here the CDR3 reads CASSLERGAIGTEAFF. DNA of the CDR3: TGTGCCAGCAGCTTAGAACGGGGGGCGATAGGCACTGAAGCTTTCTTT.

CDR3 residues: CSASRTLGYTF. CDR3 sequence (DNA): TGCAGTGCTAGCAGAACCCTTGGCTACACCTTC. J is TRBJ1-2 and V is TRBV20-1; no firm D call. The V gene lost 3 bases and the J gene lost 7 bases, with 9 bases spanning the gap. Germline lookup yields CDR1 DFQATT and CDR2 SNEGSKA (reference sequence). The CDR3 loop spans 11 amino acids.